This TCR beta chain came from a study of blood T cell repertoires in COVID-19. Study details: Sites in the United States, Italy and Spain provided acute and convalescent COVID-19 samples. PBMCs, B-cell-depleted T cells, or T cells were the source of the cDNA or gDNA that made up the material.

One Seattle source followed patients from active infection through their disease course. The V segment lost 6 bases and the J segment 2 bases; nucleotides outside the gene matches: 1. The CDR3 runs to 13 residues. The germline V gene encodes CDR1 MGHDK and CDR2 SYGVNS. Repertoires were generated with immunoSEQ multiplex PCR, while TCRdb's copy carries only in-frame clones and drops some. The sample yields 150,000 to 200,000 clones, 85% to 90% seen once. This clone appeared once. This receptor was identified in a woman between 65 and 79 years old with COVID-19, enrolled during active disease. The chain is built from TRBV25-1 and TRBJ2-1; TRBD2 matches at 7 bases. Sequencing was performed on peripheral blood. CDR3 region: CASRREAYNEQFF. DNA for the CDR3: TGTGCCAGCAGACGGGAGGCCTACAATGAGCAGTTCTTC. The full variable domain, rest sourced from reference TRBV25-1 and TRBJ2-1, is EADIYQTPRYLVIGTGKKITLECSQTMGHDKMYWYQQDPGMELHLIHYSYGVNSTEKGDLSSESTVSRIRTEHFPLTLESARPSHTSQYLCASRREAYNEQFFGPGTRLTVL.